Below are 18 T cell receptor beta chains sequenced from a single sample in a study of glioma-infiltrating T cells after dendritic cell vaccination. Clones were read by immunoSEQ multiplex PCR, and TCRdb kept only the in-frame ones, dropping some. The table records 80,000 to 95,000 clones, 85% to 90% of them present only once. The material was blood, obtained before dendritic cell vaccination. The receptors here all came from a human donor with glioblastoma.

This clone has a single count. The V gene is TRBV9, the J gene TRBJ2-5; unclear D gene. The germline V and J ends were trimmed by 0 bases and 0 bases, with 6 bases remaining between them. The germline V gene has CDR1 SGDLS and CDR2 YYNGEE. This CDR3 has 14 residues. CDR3 amino acids: CASSVANNQETQYF. The CDR3 region has the DNA TGTGCCAGCAGCGTAGCAAACAACCAAGAGACCCAGTACTTC.

The CDR3 protein is CASSLEVGANNEQFF. CDR3 nucleotide sequence: TGTGCCAGCAGCTTGGAGGTGGGGGCCAACAATGAGCAGTTCTTC. V usage is TRBV5-8 and J usage is TRBJ2-1; possible D gene TRBD1, 6 bases. CDR1 and CDR2 (germline): SGHTS, YDEGEE. The CDR3 covers 15 residues. Trimming shortened V by 0 bases and J by 5 bases, and 12 bases separated the two germline ends. Filled out from reference TRBV5-8 and TRBJ2-1, the complete variable domain reads EAGVTQSPTHLIKTRGQQATLRCSPISGHTSVYWYQQALGLGLQFLLWYDEGEERNRGNFPPRFSGRQFPNYSSELNVNALELEDSALYLCASSLEVGANNEQFFGPGTRLTVL.

The chain combines TRBV15 with TRBJ1-1; no clear D. The CDR3 contains 17 residues. The germline CDR1 and CDR2 sequences are LNHNV and YYDKDF (reference sequence). V was pared by 0 bases and J by 9 bases, with 23 bases between. As DNA, the CDR3 is TGTGCCACCAGCAGAGAAGACAAGGCCCCGCTGCCTGTTAAAGCTTTCTTT. Translating it yields CATSREDKAPLPVKAFF.

This clone has just a few counts. V usage is TRBV9 and J usage is TRBJ2-3; possible D gene TRBD1, 5 bases. The CDR3 consists of 13 residues. Germline values: CDR1 SGDLS, CDR2 YYNGEE. V lost 3 bases and J 2 bases, leaving 7 bases between the germline ends. CDR3 DNA sequence: TGTGCCAGCAGCGGGGGCCTCACAGATACGCAGTATTTT. This codes for CASSGGLTDTQYF.

The chain links TRBV2 to TRBJ1-5; 8 nucleotides agree with TRBD1. The V and J ends lost 10 bases and 3 bases, in that order; junction bases with no gene match: 17. The CDR3 totals 17 residues. CDR1 and CDR2 (germline): SNHLY, FYNNEI. CDR3 sequence reads: CATGRAGQGANNQPQHF. CDR3 DNA sequence: TGTGCCACGGGACGCGCGGGGCAGGGGGCAAACAATCAGCCCCAGCATTTT. The complete variable domain, with remaining parts taken from reference TRBV2 and TRBJ1-5, reads EPEVTQTPSHQVTQMGQEVILRCVPISNHLYFYWYRQILGQKVEFLVSFYNNEISEKSEIFDDQFSVERPDGSNFTLKIRSTKLEDSAMYFCATGRAGQGANNQPQHFGDGTRLSIL.

This clone was found once. The same CDR3 arises from other DNA sequences in this sample as well. V usage is TRBV5-1 and J usage is TRBJ1-2; 8 nucleotides match TRBD1. The CDR3 spans 14 residues. V was clipped by 4 bases and J by 8 bases; unmatched bases: 10. CDR1 and CDR2 (germline): SGHRS, YFSETQ. As DNA, the CDR3 is TGCGCCAGCAGCCCCACGGACAGGGATGGAGGCTACACCTTC. Protein product: CASSPTDRDGGYTF. The variable domain in full, completed from reference TRBV5-1 and TRBJ1-2, reads KAGVTQTPRYLIKTRGQQVTLSCSPISGHRSVSWYQQTPGQGLQFLFEYFSETQRNKGNFPGRFSGRQFSNSRSEMNVSTLELGDSALYLCASSPTDRDGGYTFGSGTRLTVV.

The chain links TRBV7-3 to TRBJ2-5, with D possibly matching TRBD1 (6 bases). This CDR3 is 17 amino acids long. V lost 4 bases and J lost 1, with 19 bases in between. CDR1 and CDR2 from the germline V gene are SGHTA and FQGTGA. CDR3 nucleotide sequence: TGTGCCAGCAGCTCTCTTTCCAGGGGAAGGGTCCAAGAGACCCAGTACTTC. The encoded protein is CASSSLSRGRVQETQYF.

The rearrangement uses TRBV30 and TRBJ2-3; D might be TRBD2 (6 bases). V was cut by 0 bases and J by 5 bases, with 12 bases left in between. This CDR3 is built from 14 residues. Germline lookup yields CDR1 GTSNPN and CDR2 SVGIG (reference sequence). CDR3 residues: CAWSVTGAGDTQYF. Written as DNA, the CDR3 is TGTGCCTGGAGTGTGACGGGAGCAGGAGATACGCAGTATTTT.

J is TRBJ2-1 and V is TRBV7-6, with D maybe TRBD2 (5 bases). In germline, CDR1 is SGHVS, CDR2 FNYEAQ. V was cut by 5 bases and J by 3 bases, with 17 bases left in between. The CDR3 spans 16 residues. Written as DNA, the CDR3 is TGTGCCAGCAGCGCCCGAAAAGCGGCCCTCTACAATGAGCAGTTCTTC. This codes for CASSARKAALYNEQFF.

The rearrangement joins TRBV4-3 to TRBJ2-1; no firm D call. The CDR3 has 15 residues. The V end was cut by 3 bases, the J end by 0 bases, with 9 bases between. Looked up from germline, CDR1 is LGHNA and CDR2 is YSLEER. CDR3 loop: CASSHDSGSYNEQFF. The CDR3 region has the DNA TGCGCCAGCAGCCACGACTCGGGCTCCTACAATGAGCAGTTCTTC.

The rearrangement links TRBV7-2 to TRBJ2-1, with D possibly being TRBD1 (6 bases). V lost 2 bases and J lost 3, with 11 bases in between. This CDR3 comprises 15 residues. CDR1 and CDR2 (germline): SGHTA, FQGNSA. This CDR3 reads CASSLRRGDYNEQFF. The CDR3 nucleotides are TGTGCCAGCAGCTTACGCAGGGGCGACTACAATGAGCAGTTCTTC.

This clone was observed a few times. The rearrangement links TRBV7-9 to TRBJ2-6, with D tentatively TRBD2 (5 bases). Looked up from germline, CDR1 is SEHNR and CDR2 is FQNEAQ (reference sequence). V was clipped by 5 bases and J by 4 bases, with 18 bases between them. CDR3 length equals 17 residues. The CDR3 spells CASSVGESDGGANVLTF. In nucleotides, the CDR3 is TGTGCCAGCAGCGTCGGGGAGAGCGACGGGGGGGCCAACGTCCTGACTTTC. Full variable domain (rest looked up from reference TRBV7-9 and TRBJ2-6): DTGVSQNPRHKITKRGQNVTFRCDPISEHNRLYWYRQTLGQGPEFLTYFQNEAQLEKSRLLSDRFSAERPKGSFSTLEIQRTEQGDSAMYLCASSVGESDGGANVLTFGAGSRLTVL.

The chain uses TRBV7-9 and TRBJ2-6; D might be TRBD2 (6 bases). This CDR3 region has 18 residues. The V end was cut by 4 bases, the J end by 2 bases, with 18 bases between. Looked up from germline, CDR1 is SEHNR and CDR2 is FQNEAQ (reference sequence). The CDR3 DNA reads as TGTGCCAGCAGCTCCCGGGACTCTACTATAACTGGGGCCAACGTCCTGACTTTC. This codes for CASSSRDSTITGANVLTF. The variable domain in full, completed from reference TRBV7-9 and TRBJ2-6, reads DTGVSQNPRHKITKRGQNVTFRCDPISEHNRLYWYRQTLGQGPEFLTYFQNEAQLEKSRLLSDRFSAERPKGSFSTLEIQRTEQGDSAMYLCASSSRDSTITGANVLTFGAGSRLTVL.

The genes are TRBV5-8 and TRBJ1-1, with 7 bases lining up with TRBD1. Germline V gene data show CDR1 as SGHTS and CDR2 as YDEGEE. The CDR3 has 12 amino acids. Trimming removed 3 bases from V and 4 bases from J; junction bases left unmatched: 0. The CDR3 region is CASSWTGTEAFF. DNA for the CDR3: TGTGCCAGCAGCTGGACAGGCACTGAAGCTTTCTTT.

V is TRBV18 and J is TRBJ1-1; D remains unclear. V was clipped by 3 bases and J by 6 bases, with 17 bases between them. The CDR3 spans 15 residues. Per germline, CDR1 KGHSH and CDR2 LQKENI. The CDR3 here is CASSPRRLQAAEAFF. CDR3 in DNA: TGTGCCAGCTCACCCCGTCGACTACAAGCTGCTGAAGCTTTCTTT.

The rearrangement links TRBV5-6 to TRBJ2-5, with a tentative D call TRBD1 (5 bases). From germline, CDR1 is SGHDT and CDR2 YYEEEE. CDR3 length: 15 residues. With 1 base removed from V and 0 bases from J, the gap between germline ends came to 10 bases. CDR3 nucleotides: TGTGCCAGCAGCTTGATTCAGGGCGACCAAGAGACCCAGTACTTC. Its protein product is CASSLIQGDQETQYF.

This clone was seen just once. CDR3 amino acids: CASSSGGSSYEQYF. The DNA for the CDR3 is TGTGCCAGCAGCTCTGGGGGCAGCTCCTACGAGCAGTACTTC. The chain uses TRBV7-2 and TRBJ2-7; D is possibly TRBD1 (6 bases). CDR1 is SGHTA and CDR2 is FQGNSA in the germline V gene. The CDR3 covers 14 residues. The V and J ends lost 4 bases and 0 bases respectively, with 10 bases between them.

The V gene is TRBV27, the J gene TRBJ1-4, with D perhaps matching TRBD1 (5 bases). V lost 3 bases to trimming and J lost 4 bases, with 9 bases between them. Germline V gene data show CDR1 as MNHEY and CDR2 as SMNVEV (reference sequence). This CDR3 has 14 amino acids. The CDR3 sequence is CASSLRGVNEKLFF. The CDR3 DNA is TGTGCCAGCAGTTTGCGGGGGGTTAATGAAAAACTGTTTTTT.